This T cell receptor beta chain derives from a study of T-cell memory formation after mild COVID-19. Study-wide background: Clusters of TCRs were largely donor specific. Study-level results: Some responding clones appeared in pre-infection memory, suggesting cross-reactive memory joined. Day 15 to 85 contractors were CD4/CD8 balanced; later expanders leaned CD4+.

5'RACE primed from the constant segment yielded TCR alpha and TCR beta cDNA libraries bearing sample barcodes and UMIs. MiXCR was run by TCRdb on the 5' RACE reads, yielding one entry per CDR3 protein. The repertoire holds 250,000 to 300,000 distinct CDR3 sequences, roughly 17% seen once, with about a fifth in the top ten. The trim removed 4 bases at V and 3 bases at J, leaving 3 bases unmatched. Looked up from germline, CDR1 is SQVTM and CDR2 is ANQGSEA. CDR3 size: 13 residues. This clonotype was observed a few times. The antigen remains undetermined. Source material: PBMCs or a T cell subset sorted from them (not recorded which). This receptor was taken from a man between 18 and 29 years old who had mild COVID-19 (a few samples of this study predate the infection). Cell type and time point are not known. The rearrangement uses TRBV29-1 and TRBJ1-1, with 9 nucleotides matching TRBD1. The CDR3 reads CSVADRGDTEAFF. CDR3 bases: TGCAGCGTTGCTGACAGGGGGGACACTGAAGCTTTCTTT.